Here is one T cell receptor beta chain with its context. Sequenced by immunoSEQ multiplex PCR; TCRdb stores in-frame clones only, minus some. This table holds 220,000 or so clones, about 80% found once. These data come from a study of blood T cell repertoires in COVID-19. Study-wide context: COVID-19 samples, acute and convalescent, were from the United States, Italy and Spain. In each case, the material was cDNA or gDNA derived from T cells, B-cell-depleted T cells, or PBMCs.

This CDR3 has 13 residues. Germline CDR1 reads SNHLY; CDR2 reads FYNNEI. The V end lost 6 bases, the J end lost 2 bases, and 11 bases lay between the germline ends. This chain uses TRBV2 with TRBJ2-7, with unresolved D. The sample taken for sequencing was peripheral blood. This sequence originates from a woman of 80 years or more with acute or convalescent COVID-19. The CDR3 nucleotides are TGTGCCAGCAGGTTCCAGGTTACCTACGAGCAGTACTTC. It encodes CASRFQVTYEQYF.